These 15 T cell receptor beta chains were all obtained from the same sample, sequenced in a study of blood T cells in healthy people across ages. A second 7 to 11 cycle PCR used barcoded and J-beta primers. MiXCR, applied by TCRdb to the 5' RACE reads, yields one record per CDR3 protein. The sample includes hundreds of thousands of distinct CDR3 sequences, roughly 58% of them seen just once. Material: blood. The receptors shown here come from a man aged 55 to 70 in good health.

This clonotype was found a few times. This sequence joins TRBV7-9 and TRBJ2-7; the D is unclear. The CDR3 covers 18 residues. CDR1 is SEHNR and CDR2 is FQNEAQ in the germline V gene (reference sequence). The V and J ends lost 2 bases and 4 bases respectively, with 24 bases between them. In nucleotides, the CDR3 is TGTGCCAGCAGCTTATCTAAGTTAACCAGTGGGGTCCAATACGAGCAGTACTTC. Protein sequence: CASSLSKLTSGVQYEQYF.

The chain joins TRBV5-1 to TRBJ2-5; D is possibly TRBD1 or TRBD2 (5 bases each). The CDR3 is made up of 14 amino acids. The V gene lost 2 bases and the J gene lost 5 bases, with 13 bases spanning the gap. The germline gives CDR1 SGHRS, CDR2 YFSETQ. The CDR3, as DNA: TGCGCCAGCAGCTTCGGGACCCGGCGGGAGACCCAGTACTTC. Translating it yields CASSFGTRRETQYF.

The V and J genes are TRBV29-1 and TRBJ2-7; D unresolved. CDR1 and CDR2 (germline): SQVTM, ANQGSEA. V was cut by 2 bases and J by 2 bases, with 7 bases left in between. This CDR3 has 12 amino acids. The CDR3 region is CSVERSPYEQYF. CDR3 nucleotides: TGCAGCGTTGAAAGGTCCCCCTACGAGCAGTACTTC.

This clonotype was found a few times. The rearrangement joins TRBV2 to TRBJ2-7; D is perhaps TRBD1 (7 bases). The germline V gene encodes CDR1 SNHLY and CDR2 FYNNEI. Trimming removed 10 bases from V and 6 bases from J, with 19 bases in between. The CDR3 has 13 residues. CDR3 sequence: CATRAGGSGEQYF. The DNA for the CDR3 is TGTGCCACACGGGCAGGGGGGTCGGGCGAGCAGTACTTC.

This clonotype was seen many times. The V and J genes are TRBV20-1 and TRBJ2-5; TRBD1 matches 8 bases. Germline values: CDR1 DFQATT, CDR2 SNEGSKA (reference sequence). Trimming removed 0 bases from V and 5 bases from J; junction bases left unmatched: 8. CDR3 length equals 15 residues. CDR3 protein: CSAREAAGGRETQYF. CDR3 DNA: TGCAGTGCTAGAGAAGCGGCAGGGGGCCGGGAGACCCAGTACTTC.

The chain links TRBV4-1 to TRBJ2-7, with TRBD2 as a possible D gene (5 bases). This CDR3 has 16 amino acids. The germline gives CDR1 MGHRA, CDR2 YSYEKL. V lost 0 bases and J lost 3, with 15 bases in between. The CDR3 here is CASSQDSAGLNYEQYF. The CDR3 DNA is TGCGCCAGCAGCCAAGATAGCGCAGGACTCAACTACGAGCAGTACTTC.

The gene calls are TRBV12-3 or TRBV12-4 and TRBJ2-3; 10 nucleotides agree with TRBD1. Trimming took 6 bases from V and 6 from J; bases not matched to a gene: 15. The CDR3 covers 17 residues. CDR3 region: CASRGRDRGWHTDTQYF. Here the CDR3 DNA reads TGTGCCAGCAGGGGCCGGGACAGGGGCTGGCATACGGATACGCAGTATTTT.

The rearrangement uses TRBV29-1 and TRBJ2-5; TRBD2 agrees at 15 bases. Per germline, CDR1 SQVTM and CDR2 ANQGSEA. The CDR3 runs to 18 residues. After removal of 3 bases from V and 8 bases from J, the junction contained 16 bases not matched to a gene. CDR3 nucleotides: TGCAGCGTTGAGGACCCGCGGACTAGCGGGGGGGATGCTGGAACCCAGTACTTC. This translates into CSVEDPRTSGGDAGTQYF.

The rearrangement joins TRBV29-1 to TRBJ2-1, with 9 bases identical to TRBD1. The CDR3 is 15 amino acids. Germline CDR1 is SQVTM and CDR2 is ANQGSEA. The V gene end was trimmed by 0 bases and the J gene end by 6 bases; junction bases not matched to a gene: 6. CDR3 sequence reads: CSVEDRDRVGNEQFF. DNA for the CDR3: TGCAGCGTTGAAGATCGGGACAGGGTAGGCAATGAGCAGTTCTTC.

CDR3 sequence: CASTPDGGRSEQYF. The CDR3, as DNA: TGTGCCAGCACTCCCGACGGGGGCCGGAGCGAGCAGTACTTC. This chain uses TRBV6-5 with TRBJ2-7, with D possibly being TRBD1 or TRBD2 (6 bases each). Germline V gives CDR1 MNHEY, CDR2 SVGAGI. The CDR3 has 14 amino acids. With 7 bases removed from V and 6 bases from J, the gap between germline ends came to 19 bases.

The chain joins TRBV7-9 to TRBJ1-5; 9 bases align to TRBD1. Germline V gene data show CDR1 as SEHNR and CDR2 as FQNEAQ (reference sequence). CDR3 length equals 18 residues. J was trimmed by 4 bases and V by 5 bases; bases with no gene match: 15. The CDR3 sequence: CASSRGTGQLLVNQPQHF. The CDR3 bases are TGTGCCAGCAGCAGGGGGACAGGGCAACTCCTGGTGAATCAGCCCCAGCATTTT.

The rearrangement joins TRBV14 to TRBJ2-1; 8 bases fit TRBD1. CDR3 size: 15 residues. Trimming at V came to 4 bases and at J to 0 bases, leaving 2 bases not matched to a gene. CDR1 is SGHDN, CDR2 FVKESK, per germline. The CDR3 is CASSRQGTSYNEQFF. DNA for the CDR3: TGTGCCAGCAGCCGACAGGGGACCTCCTACAATGAGCAGTTCTTC.

The rearrangement links TRBV14 to TRBJ1-2, with 8 nucleotides matching TRBD1. Germline CDR1 is SGHDN and CDR2 is FVKESK. The CDR3 contains 17 residues. Trimming at V came to 6 bases and at J to 3 bases, leaving 15 bases not matched to a gene. The CDR3 DNA is TGTGCCAGCAGTCGCACCGGGACAGGAGCGGGGTACTATGGCTACACCTTC. Translating it yields CASSRTGTGAGYYGYTF. The full variable domain, its missing parts supplied by reference TRBV14 and TRBJ1-2, is EAGVTQFPSHSVIEKGQTVTLRCDPISGHDNLYWYRRVMGKEIKFLLHFVKESKQDESGMPNNRFLAERTGGTYSTLKVQPAELEDSGVYFCASSRTGTGAGYYGYTFGSGTRLTVV.

The gene calls are TRBV7-2 and TRBJ2-5; D gene unclear. V was pared by 5 bases and J by 6 bases, with 7 bases between. The CDR3 length is 11 residues. Germline CDR1 reads SGHTA; CDR2 reads FQGNSA. This CDR3 is CASSILQTQYF. The CDR3 nucleotides are TGTGCCAGCAGCATATTACAGACCCAGTACTTC. The variable domain in full, with the rest retrieved from reference TRBV7-2 and TRBJ2-5, is GAGVSQSPSNKVTEKGKDVELRCDPISGHTALYWYRQSLGQGLEFLIYFQGNSAPDKSGLPSDRFSAERTGGSVSTLTIQRTQQEDSAVYLCASSILQTQYFGPGTRLLVL.

The sample holds one count of this clonotype. The chain combines TRBV12-3 or TRBV12-4 with TRBJ2-3; 10 bases are shared with TRBD2. The CDR3 runs 13 residues. With V trimmed by 7 bases and J by 10 bases, 8 bases remained unmatched. The CDR3 loop reads CASTQRGGPAQYF. In DNA, the CDR3 is TGTGCCAGCACCCAGCGGGGGGGCCCGGCGCAGTATTTT.